The clone carrying this T cell receptor (beta chain) was detected ten times or more. Its antigen remains unknown. The CDR3 length is 14 residues. CDR1 MNHEY and CDR2 SVGAGI come from the germline V gene. Trimming shortened V by 5 bases and J by 3 bases, and 14 bases separated the two germline ends. Molecular barcoded adaptors covering alpha/delta and beta/gamma chains were used on about 390 ng RNA. A single record per CDR3 protein comes from TCRdb applying MiXCR to the reads. This sample yields over 50,000 distinct CDR3 sequences, of which around 18% are seen a single time; over 13% belongs to the top ten. The data were obtained in a study of read filtering for tumor transcriptome and immune sequencing. Study-wide context: After DNase treatment, RNA was made into whole-transcriptome libraries. Study-level findings and limits: IR-seq captured clonotypes deeper and more reliably than RNA-seq. The sorted CD138-negative fraction was a mixed bone marrow immune population, not purified T cells.

Sample: a population of CD138-negative cells sorted from bone marrow. This chain joins TRBV6-5 and TRBJ2-7; D might be TRBD2 (5 bases). This TCR came from a donor aged 40 or over with multiple myeloma. CDR3 sequence (DNA): TGTGCCAGCAGTCCTAGGACGGGGAGCTACGAGCAGTACTTC. Protein product: CASSPRTGSYEQYF.